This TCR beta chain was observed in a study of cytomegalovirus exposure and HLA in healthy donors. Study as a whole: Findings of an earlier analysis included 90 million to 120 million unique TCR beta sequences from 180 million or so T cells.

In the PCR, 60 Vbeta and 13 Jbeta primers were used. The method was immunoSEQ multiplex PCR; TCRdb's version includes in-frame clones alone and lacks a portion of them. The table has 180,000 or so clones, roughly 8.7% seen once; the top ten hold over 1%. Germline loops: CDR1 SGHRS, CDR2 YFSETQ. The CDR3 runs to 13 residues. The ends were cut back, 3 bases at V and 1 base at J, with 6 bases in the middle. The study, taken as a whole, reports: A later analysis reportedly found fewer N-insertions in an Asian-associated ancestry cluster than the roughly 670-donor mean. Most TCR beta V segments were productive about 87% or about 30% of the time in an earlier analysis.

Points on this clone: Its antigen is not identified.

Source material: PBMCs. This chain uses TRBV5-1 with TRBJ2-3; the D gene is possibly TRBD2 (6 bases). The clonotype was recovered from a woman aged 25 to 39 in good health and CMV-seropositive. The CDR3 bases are TGCGCCAGCAGCTGGGGGGGCACAGATACGCAGTATTTT. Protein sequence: CASSWGGTDTQYF. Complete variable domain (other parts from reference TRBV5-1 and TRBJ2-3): KAGVTQTPRYLIKTRGQQVTLSCSPISGHRSVSWYQQTPGQGLQFLFEYFSETQRNKGNFPGRFSGRQFSNSRSEMNVSTLELGDSALYLCASSWGGTDTQYFGPGTRLTVL.